Listed below are T cell receptor beta chains from one sample, sequenced in a study of beta chain features in type 1 diabetes. The method was immunoSEQ multiplex PCR; TCRdb's version includes in-frame clones alone and lacks a portion of them. The table records about 220,000 clones, roughly a tenth of them present only once. Sequencing used central memory CD4+ T cells from blood. Receptors were obtained from a man younger than 30 in good health. The CDR3 runs from the conserved cysteine through the conserved F or W. A D gene is named only where the DNA matches it firmly. Some rows mark clone size as missing; the rest say once, few, many or name a class of expanded clone.

j_gene: TRBJ2-5; d_gene: NA; abundance: many; v_gene: TRBV30; CDR3nt: TGTGCCTGGACGGTGGGCCGGGAGACCCAGTACTTC; CDR3aa: CAWTVGRETQYF
j_gene: TRBJ2-7; d_gene: NA; abundance: many; v_gene: TRBV27; CDR3nt: TGTGCCAGCAGTCCTCAGTGGGGGTTGGGCGAGCAGTACTTC; CDR3aa: CASSPQWGLGEQYF
j_gene: TRBJ2-5; d_gene: TRBD1; abundance: NA; v_gene: TRBV10-3; CDR3nt: TGTGCCATCAGTGAGTACCGAGAGGGGGCTCCAGAGACCCAGTACTTC; CDR3aa: CAISEYREGAPETQYF
j_gene: TRBJ2-3; d_gene: TRBD1; abundance: NA; v_gene: TRBV4-1; CDR3nt: TGCGCCAGCAGCCAAGTTGGGACAGGGGGAGATACGCAGTATTTT; CDR3aa: CASSQVGTGGDTQYF
j_gene: TRBJ2-3; d_gene: NA; abundance: NA; v_gene: TRBV25-1; CDR3nt: TGTGCCAGCAGTGAATATAATGGCGGGTTGCCGCAGTATTTT; CDR3aa: CASSEYNGGLPQYF
j_gene: TRBJ1-1; d_gene: TRBD1; abundance: medium-sized; v_gene: TRBV18; CDR3nt: TGTGCCAGCCGGGGACAGGCGAACACTGAAGCTTTCTTT; CDR3aa: CASRGQANTEAFF
j_gene: TRBJ2-7; d_gene: TRBD2; abundance: NA; v_gene: TRBV5-1; CDR3nt: TGCGCCAGCAGTTCCGGTGGGACTAGCGGGACCTACGAGCAGTACTTC; CDR3aa: CASSSGGTSGTYEQYF
j_gene: TRBJ2-7; d_gene: TRBD2; abundance: few; v_gene: TRBV14; CDR3nt: TGTGCCAGCAGCCCCGGAGCGGGGGCTTACTACGAGCAGTACTTC; CDR3aa: CASSPGAGAYYEQYF
j_gene: TRBJ1-5; d_gene: NA; abundance: NA; v_gene: TRBV14; CDR3nt: TGTGCCAGCAGCCAAGGATCGGCTAATAGCAATCAGCCCCAGCATTTT; CDR3aa: CASSQGSANSNQPQHF
j_gene: TRBJ2-3; d_gene: NA; abundance: few; v_gene: TRBV7-2; CDR3nt: TGTGCCAGCAGCTTAAGCGGGAGCACAGATACGCAGTATTTT; CDR3aa: CASSLSGSTDTQYF
j_gene: TRBJ2-7; d_gene: NA; abundance: NA; v_gene: TRBV11-2; CDR3nt: TGTGCCAGCAGTCACGGGGTAAGGGCCTACGAGCAGTACTTC; CDR3aa: CASSHGVRAYEQYF
j_gene: TRBJ2-5; d_gene: TRBD2; abundance: NA; v_gene: TRBV7-9; CDR3nt: TGTGCCAGCAGCTTACTAGCGGGAGAAGAGACCCAGTACTTC; CDR3aa: CASSLLAGEETQYF
j_gene: TRBJ2-3; d_gene: TRBD2; abundance: NA; v_gene: TRBV29-1; CDR3nt: TGCAGCGGCCTCGGTCTAGCGGGCCTAGGGGGTACGCAGTATTTT; CDR3aa: CSGLGLAGLGGTQYF
j_gene: TRBJ1-1; d_gene: NA; abundance: NA; v_gene: TRBV6-4; CDR3nt: TGTGCCAGCAGGCAGGTGTCAACCGGTGAAGCTTTCTTT; CDR3aa: CASRQVSTGEAFF
j_gene: TRBJ1-1; d_gene: NA; abundance: NA; v_gene: TRBV12-5; CDR3nt: TGTGCTAGTGTCCCCAAGAGGGACATCTACATTGGGAACACTGAAGCTTTCTTT; CDR3aa: CASVPKRDIYIGNTEAFF
j_gene: TRBJ2-3; d_gene: NA; abundance: NA; v_gene: TRBV7-2; CDR3nt: TGTGCCAGCATACAGGGGCCAAGCGGGAATATAGATACGCAGTATTTT; CDR3aa: CASIQGPSGNIDTQYF
j_gene: TRBJ1-3; d_gene: NA; abundance: few; v_gene: TRBV16; CDR3nt: TGTGCCAGCAGCCAATCGCGACAGGTTGGAAACACCATATATTTT; CDR3aa: CASSQSRQVGNTIYF
j_gene: TRBJ2-7; d_gene: TRBD2; abundance: NA; v_gene: TRBV6-1; CDR3nt: TGTGCCAGCAGTGAACCGCTAGCGGGGGACGTCGAGCAGTACTTC; CDR3aa: CASSEPLAGDVEQYF
j_gene: TRBJ2-7; d_gene: TRBD2; abundance: NA; v_gene: TRBV10-3; CDR3nt: TGTGCCATCAGTGCCACTAGCGGGAGCTCCTACGAGCAGTACTTC; CDR3aa: CAISATSGSSYEQYF
j_gene: TRBJ2-3; d_gene: TRBD2; abundance: few; v_gene: TRBV2; CDR3nt: TGTGCCAGCAGTGGCCTAGCGGGACTCACAGATACGCAGTATTTT; CDR3aa: CASSGLAGLTDTQYF
j_gene: TRBJ2-3; d_gene: NA; abundance: NA; v_gene: TRBV5-1; CDR3nt: TGCGCCAGCGGCCGGCATGGAGGGGCGGCAGATACGCAGTATTTT; CDR3aa: CASGRHGGAADTQYF
j_gene: TRBJ1-4; d_gene: TRBD1; abundance: many; v_gene: TRBV30; CDR3nt: TGTGCCTGGAGTGTACGGACAGGGTGGAATGAAAAACTGTTTTTT; CDR3aa: CAWSVRTGWNEKLFF
j_gene: TRBJ2-7; d_gene: TRBD1; abundance: few; v_gene: TRBV19; CDR3nt: TGTGCCAGTAGTATCGGGACAGCCCGCTACGAGCAGTACTTC; CDR3aa: CASSIGTARYEQYF
j_gene: TRBJ2-1; d_gene: TRBD2; abundance: few; v_gene: TRBV7-8; CDR3nt: TGTGCCAGCAGCGGGAGGGGTTTCCATGGGTTCTTC; CDR3aa: CASSGRGFHGFF
j_gene: TRBJ2-1; d_gene: NA; abundance: few; v_gene: TRBV7-9; CDR3nt: TGTGCCAGCACCCCGAGGGACTCCTACAATGAGCAGTTCTTC; CDR3aa: CASTPRDSYNEQFF
j_gene: TRBJ2-7; d_gene: NA; abundance: many; v_gene: TRBV30; CDR3nt: TGTGCCTTGGACATGGACGGCTACGAGCAGTACTTC; CDR3aa: CALDMDGYEQYF
j_gene: TRBJ2-3; d_gene: TRBD1; abundance: NA; v_gene: TRBV19; CDR3nt: TGTGCCAGTAAGAGGGGACAGGGCAGAGATACGCAGTATTTT; CDR3aa: CASKRGQGRDTQYF
j_gene: TRBJ2-1; d_gene: TRBD2; abundance: few; v_gene: TRBV7-9; CDR3nt: TGTGCCAGCAGCCCTGGGAGGACTAGCGGGAGGAAGAATGAGCAGTTCTTC; CDR3aa: CASSPGRTSGRKNEQFF
j_gene: TRBJ1-4; d_gene: NA; abundance: few; v_gene: TRBV7-9; CDR3nt: TGTGCCAGCAGCTCAGCCATTCAGCGTAATGAAAAACTGTTTTTT; CDR3aa: CASSSAIQRNEKLFF
j_gene: TRBJ2-1; d_gene: NA; abundance: few; v_gene: TRBV30; CDR3nt: TGTGCCTGGAGTACTGGGGCAATGCGGTACAATGAGCAGTTCTTC; CDR3aa: CAWSTGAMRYNEQFF
j_gene: TRBJ2-2; d_gene: TRBD2; abundance: few; v_gene: TRBV30; CDR3nt: TGTGCCTGGACTAGCGGGAGGGCGAACACCGGGGAGCTGTTTTTT; CDR3aa: CAWTSGRANTGELFF
j_gene: TRBJ2-5; d_gene: TRBD2; abundance: NA; v_gene: TRBV11-2; CDR3nt: TGTGCCAGCAGCTCCCCCCCGGGCGGGAGTTATCAAGAGACCCAGTACTTC; CDR3aa: CASSSPPGGSYQETQYF
j_gene: TRBJ1-1; d_gene: TRBD1; abundance: few; v_gene: TRBV7-2; CDR3nt: TGTGCCAGCAGCTTAGACAGGGGTTTTCCTGAAGCTTTCTTT; CDR3aa: CASSLDRGFPEAFF
j_gene: TRBJ2-5; d_gene: TRBD1; abundance: NA; v_gene: TRBV28; CDR3nt: TGTGCCAGCAGTTTCCGGGACAGGCTTGAGACCCAGTACTTC; CDR3aa: CASSFRDRLETQYF
j_gene: TRBJ2-5; d_gene: TRBD1; abundance: few; v_gene: TRBV29-1; CDR3nt: TGCAGCGTCAGACAGGGCACGAGAGAAGAGACCCAGTACTTC; CDR3aa: CSVRQGTREETQYF
j_gene: TRBJ2-5; d_gene: TRBD1; abundance: many; v_gene: TRBV7-8; CDR3nt: TGTGCCAGCAGACGACAGGGGGCAGAGACCCAGTACTTC; CDR3aa: CASRRQGAETQYF
j_gene: TRBJ2-7; d_gene: NA; abundance: few; v_gene: TRBV30; CDR3nt: TGTGCCTGGACCCAGACAGGTATCTACGAGCAGTACTTC; CDR3aa: CAWTQTGIYEQYF